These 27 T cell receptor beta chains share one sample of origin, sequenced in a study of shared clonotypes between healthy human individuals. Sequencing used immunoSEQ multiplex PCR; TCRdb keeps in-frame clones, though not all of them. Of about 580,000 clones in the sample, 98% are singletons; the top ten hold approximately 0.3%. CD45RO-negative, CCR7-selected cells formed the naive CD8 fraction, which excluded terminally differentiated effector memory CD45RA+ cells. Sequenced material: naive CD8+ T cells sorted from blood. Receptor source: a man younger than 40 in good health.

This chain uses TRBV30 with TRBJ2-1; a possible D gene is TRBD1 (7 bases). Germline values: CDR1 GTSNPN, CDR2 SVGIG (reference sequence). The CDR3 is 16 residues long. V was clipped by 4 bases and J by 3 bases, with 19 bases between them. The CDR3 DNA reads TGTGCCTGGAATGTCCCGCGGGACAGTATCTACAATGAGCAGTTCTTC. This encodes CAWNVPRDSIYNEQFF.

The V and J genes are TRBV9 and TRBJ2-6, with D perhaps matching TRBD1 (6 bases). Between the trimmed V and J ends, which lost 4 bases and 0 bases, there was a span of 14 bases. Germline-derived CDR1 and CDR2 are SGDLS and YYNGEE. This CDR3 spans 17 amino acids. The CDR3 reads CASSPSGHLSGANVLTF. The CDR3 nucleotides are TGTGCCAGCAGCCCCTCGGGACACCTCTCTGGGGCCAACGTCCTGACTTTC.

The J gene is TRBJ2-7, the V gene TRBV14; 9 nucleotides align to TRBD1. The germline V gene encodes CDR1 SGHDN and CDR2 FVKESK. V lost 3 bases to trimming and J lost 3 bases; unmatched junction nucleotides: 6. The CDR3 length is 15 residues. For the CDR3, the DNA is TGTGCCAGCAGCCAGAGGGACAGGGATGTCTACGAGCAGTACTTC. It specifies CASSQRDRDVYEQYF.

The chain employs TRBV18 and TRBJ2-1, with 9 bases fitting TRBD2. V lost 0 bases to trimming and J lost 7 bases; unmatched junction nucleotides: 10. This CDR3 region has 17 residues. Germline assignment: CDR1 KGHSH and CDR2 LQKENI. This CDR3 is CASSPPRLAEGVNEQFF. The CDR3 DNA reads TGTGCCAGCTCACCACCCCGACTAGCGGAGGGCGTGAATGAGCAGTTCTTC.

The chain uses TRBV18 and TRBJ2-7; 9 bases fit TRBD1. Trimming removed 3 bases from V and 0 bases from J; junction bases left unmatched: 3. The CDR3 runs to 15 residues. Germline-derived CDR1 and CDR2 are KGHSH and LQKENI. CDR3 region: CASSPGTGSSYEQYF. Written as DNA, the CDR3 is TGTGCCAGCTCACCCGGGACAGGGAGCTCCTACGAGCAGTACTTC. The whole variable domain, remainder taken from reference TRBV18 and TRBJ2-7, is NAGVMQNPRHLVRRRGQEARLRCSPMKGHSHVYWYRQLPEEGLKFMVYLQKENIIDESGMPKERFSAEFPKEGPSILRIQQVVRGDSAAYFCASSPGTGSSYEQYFGPGTRLTVT.

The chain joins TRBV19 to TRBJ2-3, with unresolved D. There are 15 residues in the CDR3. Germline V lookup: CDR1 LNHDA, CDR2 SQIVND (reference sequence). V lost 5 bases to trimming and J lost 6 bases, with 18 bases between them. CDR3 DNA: TGTGCCAGTAGTCCAGCCCTGGGTTCTAGGGATACGCAGTATTTT. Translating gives CASSPALGSRDTQYF.

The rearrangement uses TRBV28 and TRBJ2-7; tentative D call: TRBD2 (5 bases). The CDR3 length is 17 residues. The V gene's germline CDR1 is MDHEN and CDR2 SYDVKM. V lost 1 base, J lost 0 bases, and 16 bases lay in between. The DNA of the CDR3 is TGTGCCAGCAGTTTATTCCCGAGGGTTGCCCTCTCCTACGAGCAGTACTTC. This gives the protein CASSLFPRVALSYEQYF.

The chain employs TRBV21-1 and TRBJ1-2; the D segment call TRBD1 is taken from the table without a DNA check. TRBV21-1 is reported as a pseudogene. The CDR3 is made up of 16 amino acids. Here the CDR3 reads CASSGARQGFFYGYTF. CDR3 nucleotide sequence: TGTGCCAGCAGCGGTGCCCGGCAGGGATTCTTCTATGGCTACACCTTC.

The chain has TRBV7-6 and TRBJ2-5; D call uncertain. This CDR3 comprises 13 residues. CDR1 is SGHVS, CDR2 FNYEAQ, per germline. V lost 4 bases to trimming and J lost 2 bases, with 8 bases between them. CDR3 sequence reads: CASSSRVQETQYF. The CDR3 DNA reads TGTGCCAGCAGCTCCCGAGTACAAGAGACCCAGTACTTC.

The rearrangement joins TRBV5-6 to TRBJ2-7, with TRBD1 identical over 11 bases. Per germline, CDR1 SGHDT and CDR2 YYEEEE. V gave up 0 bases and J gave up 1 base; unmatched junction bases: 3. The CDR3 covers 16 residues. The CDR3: CASSLAGTGGSYEQYF. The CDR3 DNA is TGTGCCAGCAGCTTGGCCGGGACAGGGGGTTCCTACGAGCAGTACTTC.

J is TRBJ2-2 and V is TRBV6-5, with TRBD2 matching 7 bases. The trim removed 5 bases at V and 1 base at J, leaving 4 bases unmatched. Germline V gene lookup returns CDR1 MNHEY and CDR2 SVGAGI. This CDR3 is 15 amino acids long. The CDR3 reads CASSSSGLNTGELFF. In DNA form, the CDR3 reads TGTGCCAGCAGTAGTAGCGGGCTGAACACCGGGGAGCTGTTTTTT.

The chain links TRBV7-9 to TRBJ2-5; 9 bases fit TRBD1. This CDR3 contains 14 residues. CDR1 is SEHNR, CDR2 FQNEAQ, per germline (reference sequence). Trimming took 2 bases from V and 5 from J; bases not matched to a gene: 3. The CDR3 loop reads CASSLTGGYETQYF. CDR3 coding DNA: TGTGCCAGCAGCTTAACAGGGGGCTACGAGACCCAGTACTTC.

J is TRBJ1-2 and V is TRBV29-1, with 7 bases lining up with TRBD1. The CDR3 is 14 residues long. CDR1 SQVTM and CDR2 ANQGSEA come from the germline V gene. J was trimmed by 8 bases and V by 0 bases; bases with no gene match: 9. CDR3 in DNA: TGCAGCGTTGAAGAGTTCAGGGGGTACGAGGGCTACACCTTC. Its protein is CSVEEFRGYEGYTF.

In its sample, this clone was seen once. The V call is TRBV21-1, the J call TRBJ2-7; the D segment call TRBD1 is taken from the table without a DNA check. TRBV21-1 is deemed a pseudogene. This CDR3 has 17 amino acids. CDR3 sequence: CASSKGRDSPPHYEQYF. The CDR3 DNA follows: TGTGCCAGCAGCAAAGGCCGGGACAGTCCACCGCACTACGAGCAGTACTTC.

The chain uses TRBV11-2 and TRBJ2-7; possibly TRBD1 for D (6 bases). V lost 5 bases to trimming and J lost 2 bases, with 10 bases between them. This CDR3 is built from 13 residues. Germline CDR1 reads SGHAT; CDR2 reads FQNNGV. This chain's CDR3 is CASSPRTAYEQYF. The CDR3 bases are TGTGCCAGCAGCCCGCGGACAGCCTACGAGCAGTACTTC.

The CDR3 bases are TGTGCCAGCAGCCCTCTAGCGGGAACAGATACGCAGTATTTT. Translated: CASSPLAGTDTQYF. The V gene is TRBV14, the J gene TRBJ2-3; 9 nucleotides agree with TRBD2. The CDR3 runs to 14 residues. V dropped 4 bases and J dropped 3; count of bases not matched to a gene: 2. The germline V gene encodes CDR1 SGHDN and CDR2 FVKESK.

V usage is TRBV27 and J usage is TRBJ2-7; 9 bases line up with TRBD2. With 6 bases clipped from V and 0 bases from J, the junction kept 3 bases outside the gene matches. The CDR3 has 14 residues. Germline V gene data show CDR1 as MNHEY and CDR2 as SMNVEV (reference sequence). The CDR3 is CASSLAGPSYEQYF. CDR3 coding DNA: TGTGCCAGCAGCCTAGCGGGACCCTCCTACGAGCAGTACTTC.

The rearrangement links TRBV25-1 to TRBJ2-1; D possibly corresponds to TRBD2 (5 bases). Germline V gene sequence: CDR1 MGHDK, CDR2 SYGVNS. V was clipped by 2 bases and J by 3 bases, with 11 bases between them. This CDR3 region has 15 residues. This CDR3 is CASSEVGGIYNEQFF. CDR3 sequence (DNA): TGTGCCAGCAGTGAAGTTGGAGGTATCTACAATGAGCAGTTCTTC.

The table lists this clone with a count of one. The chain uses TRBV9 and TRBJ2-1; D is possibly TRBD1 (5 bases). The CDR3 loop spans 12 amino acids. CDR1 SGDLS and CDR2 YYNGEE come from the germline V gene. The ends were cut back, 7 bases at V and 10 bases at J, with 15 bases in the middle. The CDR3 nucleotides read TGTGCCAGCCGGAACCAGGGCCCCGAGCAGTTCTTC. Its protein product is CASRNQGPEQFF.

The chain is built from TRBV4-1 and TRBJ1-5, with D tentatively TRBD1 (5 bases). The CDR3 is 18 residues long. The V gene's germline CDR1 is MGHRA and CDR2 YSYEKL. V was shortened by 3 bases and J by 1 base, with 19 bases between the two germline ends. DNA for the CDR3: TGCGCCAGCAGCCACAGCCACCCCGCCGGGGCGAGCAATCAGCCCCAGCATTTT. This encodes CASSHSHPAGASNQPQHF.

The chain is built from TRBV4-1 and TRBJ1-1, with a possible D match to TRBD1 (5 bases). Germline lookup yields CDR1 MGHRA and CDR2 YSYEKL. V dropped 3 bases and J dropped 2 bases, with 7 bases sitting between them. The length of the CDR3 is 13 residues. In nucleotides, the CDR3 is TGCGCCAGCAGCCACGGGGCCAACACTGAAGCTTTCTTT. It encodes CASSHGANTEAFF.

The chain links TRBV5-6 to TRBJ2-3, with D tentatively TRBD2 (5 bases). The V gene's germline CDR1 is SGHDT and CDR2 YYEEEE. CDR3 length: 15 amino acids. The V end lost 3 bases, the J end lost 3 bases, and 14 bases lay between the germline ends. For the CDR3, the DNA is TGTGCCAGCAGCTCTACTAGTGAGGTGACAGATACGCAGTATTTT. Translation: CASSSTSEVTDTQYF.

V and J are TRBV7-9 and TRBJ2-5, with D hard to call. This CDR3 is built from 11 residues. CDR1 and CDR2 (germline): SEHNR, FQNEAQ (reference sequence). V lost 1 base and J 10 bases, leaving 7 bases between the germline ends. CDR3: CASSLGWDQYF. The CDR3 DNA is TGTGCCAGCAGCTTAGGGTGGGACCAGTACTTC.

The CDR3 DNA is TGTGCCAGCAGTCTTGACAGGAGCCCTGAAGCTTTCTTT. Its protein product is CASSLDRSPEAFF. The chain has TRBV5-4 and TRBJ1-1; tentatively, D is TRBD1 (6 bases). The CDR3 spans 13 residues. The germline CDR1 and CDR2 sequences are SGHNT and YYREEE (reference sequence). V gave up 5 bases and J gave up 6 bases, with 14 bases separating them.

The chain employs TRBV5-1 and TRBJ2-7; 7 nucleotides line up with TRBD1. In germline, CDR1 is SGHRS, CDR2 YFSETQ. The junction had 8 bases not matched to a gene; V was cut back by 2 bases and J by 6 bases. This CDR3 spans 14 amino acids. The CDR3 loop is CASSLRQGAIEQYF. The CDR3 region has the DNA TGCGCCAGCAGCTTAAGACAGGGCGCAATCGAGCAGTACTTC.

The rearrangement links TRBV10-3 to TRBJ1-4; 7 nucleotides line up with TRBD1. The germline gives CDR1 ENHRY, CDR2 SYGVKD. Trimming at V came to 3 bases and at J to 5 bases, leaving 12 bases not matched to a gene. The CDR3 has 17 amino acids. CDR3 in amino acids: CAISDGDSPYRNEKLFF. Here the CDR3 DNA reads TGTGCCATCAGTGATGGGGACAGCCCTTACAGGAATGAAAAACTGTTTTTT.

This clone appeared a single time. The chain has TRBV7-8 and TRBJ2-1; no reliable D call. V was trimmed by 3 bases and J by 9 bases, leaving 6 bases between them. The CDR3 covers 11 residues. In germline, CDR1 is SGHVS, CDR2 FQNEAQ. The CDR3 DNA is TGTGCCAGCAGCTTCAGTAGTGAGCAGTTCTTC. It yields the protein CASSFSSEQFF.